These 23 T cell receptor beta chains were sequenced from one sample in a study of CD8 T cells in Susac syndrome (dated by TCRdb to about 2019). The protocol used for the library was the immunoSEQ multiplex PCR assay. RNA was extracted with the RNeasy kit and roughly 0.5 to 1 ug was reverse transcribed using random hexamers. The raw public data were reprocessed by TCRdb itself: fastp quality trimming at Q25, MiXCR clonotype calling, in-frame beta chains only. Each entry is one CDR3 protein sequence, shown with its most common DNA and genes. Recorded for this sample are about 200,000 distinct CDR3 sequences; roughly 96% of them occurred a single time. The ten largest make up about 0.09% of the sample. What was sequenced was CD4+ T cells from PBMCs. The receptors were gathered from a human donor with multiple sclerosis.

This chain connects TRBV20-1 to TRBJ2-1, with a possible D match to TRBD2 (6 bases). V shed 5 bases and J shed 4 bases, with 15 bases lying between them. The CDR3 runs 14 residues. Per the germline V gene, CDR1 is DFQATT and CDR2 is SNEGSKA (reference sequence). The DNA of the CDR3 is TGCAGTGCTCGTAGCGGAGCCACATACAATGAGCAGTTCTTC. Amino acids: CSARSGATYNEQFF.

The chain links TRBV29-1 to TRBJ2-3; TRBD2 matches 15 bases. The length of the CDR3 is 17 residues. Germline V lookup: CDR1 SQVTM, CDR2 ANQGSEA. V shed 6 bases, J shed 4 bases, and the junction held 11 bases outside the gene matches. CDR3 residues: CSVPWTSGRALADTQYF. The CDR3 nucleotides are TGCAGCGTCCCCTGGACTAGCGGGAGGGCCTTAGCAGATACGCAGTATTTT.

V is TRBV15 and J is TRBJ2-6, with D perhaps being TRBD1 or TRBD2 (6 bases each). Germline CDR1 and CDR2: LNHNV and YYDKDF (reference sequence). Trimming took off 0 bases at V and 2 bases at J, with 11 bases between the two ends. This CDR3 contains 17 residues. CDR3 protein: CATSRDTGAAGANVLTF. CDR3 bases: TGTGCCACCAGCAGAGATACGGGGGCGGCTGGGGCCAACGTCCTGACTTTC.

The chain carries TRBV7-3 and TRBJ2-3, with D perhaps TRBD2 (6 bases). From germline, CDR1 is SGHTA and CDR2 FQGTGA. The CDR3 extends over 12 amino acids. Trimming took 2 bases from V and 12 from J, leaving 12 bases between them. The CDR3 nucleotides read TGTGCCAGCAGCTTACAACGGGGGACCCAGTATTTT. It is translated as CASSLQRGTQYF.

CDR3 sequence (DNA): TGTGCCAGCAGGGCTAGCGGGAGGGAAGAGACCCAGTACTTC. Protein product: CASRASGREETQYF. The gene calls are TRBV25-1 and TRBJ2-5; 12 positions agree with TRBD2. CDR1 MGHDK and CDR2 SYGVNS come from the germline V gene. The V segment lost 6 bases and the J segment 3 bases; nucleotides outside the gene matches: 2. CDR3 length equals 14 residues.

In DNA, the CDR3 is TGCAGTGCTAGTATCCGGCCCTATGGCTACACCTTC. It codes for CSASIRPYGYTF. V is TRBV20-1 and J is TRBJ1-2; D gene ambiguous. Trimming shortened V by 3 bases and J by 4 bases, and 9 bases separated the two germline ends. Germline-derived CDR1 and CDR2 are DFQATT and SNEGSKA (reference sequence). The CDR3 contains 12 residues.

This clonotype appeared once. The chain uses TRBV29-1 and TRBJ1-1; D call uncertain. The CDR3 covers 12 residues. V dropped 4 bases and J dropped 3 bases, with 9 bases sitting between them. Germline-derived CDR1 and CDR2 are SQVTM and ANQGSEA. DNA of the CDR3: TGCAGCGTTGGTGGTGAGTACACTGAAGCTTTCTTT. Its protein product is CSVGGEYTEAFF.

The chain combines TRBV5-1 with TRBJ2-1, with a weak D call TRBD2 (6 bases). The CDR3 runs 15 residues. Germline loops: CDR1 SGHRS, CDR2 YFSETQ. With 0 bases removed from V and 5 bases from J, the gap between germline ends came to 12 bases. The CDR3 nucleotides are TGCGCCAGCAGCTTGGCCCTAGCGACGAACAATGAGCAGTTCTTC. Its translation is CASSLALATNNEQFF.

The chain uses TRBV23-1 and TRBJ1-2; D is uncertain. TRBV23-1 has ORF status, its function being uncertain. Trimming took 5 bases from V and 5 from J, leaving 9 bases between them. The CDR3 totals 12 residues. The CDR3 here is CASSRVSYGYTF. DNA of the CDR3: TGCGCCAGCAGTAGGGTCAGTTATGGCTACACCTTC.

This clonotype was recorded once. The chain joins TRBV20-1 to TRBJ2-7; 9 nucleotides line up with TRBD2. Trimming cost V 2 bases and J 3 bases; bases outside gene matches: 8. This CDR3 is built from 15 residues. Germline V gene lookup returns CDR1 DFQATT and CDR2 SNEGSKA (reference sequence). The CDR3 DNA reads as TGCAGTGCTAGACATCTAGCGGGAACCGGCTACGAGCAGTACTTC. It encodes CSARHLAGTGYEQYF.

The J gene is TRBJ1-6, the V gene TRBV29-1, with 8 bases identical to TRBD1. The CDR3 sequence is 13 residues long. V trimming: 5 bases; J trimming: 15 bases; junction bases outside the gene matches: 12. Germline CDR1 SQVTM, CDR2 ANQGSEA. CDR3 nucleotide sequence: TGCAGCGTTATGGATTCAGGGGGCCGCCACCTCCACTTT. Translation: CSVMDSGGRHLHF.

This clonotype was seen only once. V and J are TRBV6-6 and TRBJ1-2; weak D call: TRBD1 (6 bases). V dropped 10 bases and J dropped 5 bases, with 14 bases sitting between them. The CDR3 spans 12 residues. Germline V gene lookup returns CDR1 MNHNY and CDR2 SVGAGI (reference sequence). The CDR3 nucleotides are TGTGCCACCCTCCGACAGGCGTATGGCTACACCTTC. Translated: CATLRQAYGYTF.

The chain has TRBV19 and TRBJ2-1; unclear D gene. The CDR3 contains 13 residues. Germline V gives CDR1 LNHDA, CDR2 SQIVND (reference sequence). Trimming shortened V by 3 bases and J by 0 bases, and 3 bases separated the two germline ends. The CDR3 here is CASSMSSYNEQFF. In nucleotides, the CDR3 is TGTGCCAGTAGTATGAGCTCCTACAATGAGCAGTTCTTC.

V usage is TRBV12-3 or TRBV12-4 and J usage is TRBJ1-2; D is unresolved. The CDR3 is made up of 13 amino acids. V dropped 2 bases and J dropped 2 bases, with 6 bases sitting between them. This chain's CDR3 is CASSLKSNYGYTF. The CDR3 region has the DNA TGTGCCAGCAGTTTAAAGTCCAACTATGGCTACACCTTC.

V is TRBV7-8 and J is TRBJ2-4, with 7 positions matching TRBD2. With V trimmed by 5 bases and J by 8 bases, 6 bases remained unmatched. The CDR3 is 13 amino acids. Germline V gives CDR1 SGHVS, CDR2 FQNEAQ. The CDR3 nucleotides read TGTGCCAGCAGCCCCAGGGCGGGGGACATTCAGTACTTC. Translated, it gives CASSPRAGDIQYF.

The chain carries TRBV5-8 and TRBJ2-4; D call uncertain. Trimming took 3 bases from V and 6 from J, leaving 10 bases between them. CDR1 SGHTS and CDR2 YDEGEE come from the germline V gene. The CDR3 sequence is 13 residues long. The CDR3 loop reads CASSSLIGNIQYF. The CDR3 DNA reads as TGTGCCAGCAGCTCCCTGATTGGAAACATTCAGTACTTC.

CDR3 in DNA: TGTGCCAGCAGCCACTCCGGGGAGACCCAGTACTTC. Its translation is CASSHSGETQYF. The chain joins TRBV3-1 to TRBJ2-5; D unclear. The ends were cut back, 3 bases at V and 5 bases at J, with 7 bases in the middle. Germline V CDR1 and CDR2: LGHDT, YNNKEL (reference sequence). This CDR3 comprises 12 residues.

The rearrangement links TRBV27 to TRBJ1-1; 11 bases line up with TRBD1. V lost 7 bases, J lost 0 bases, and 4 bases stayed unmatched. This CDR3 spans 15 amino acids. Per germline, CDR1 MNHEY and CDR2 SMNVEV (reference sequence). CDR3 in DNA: TGTGCCAGCAAGGGACAGGGGGGCATGAACACTGAAGCTTTCTTT. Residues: CASKGQGGMNTEAFF.

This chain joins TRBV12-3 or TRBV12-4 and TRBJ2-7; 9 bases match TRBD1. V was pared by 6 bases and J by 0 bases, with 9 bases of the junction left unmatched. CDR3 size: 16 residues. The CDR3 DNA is TGTGCCAGCAGCAAAAGGGACAGGGTAGGCTCCTACGAGCAGTACTTC. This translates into CASSKRDRVGSYEQYF.

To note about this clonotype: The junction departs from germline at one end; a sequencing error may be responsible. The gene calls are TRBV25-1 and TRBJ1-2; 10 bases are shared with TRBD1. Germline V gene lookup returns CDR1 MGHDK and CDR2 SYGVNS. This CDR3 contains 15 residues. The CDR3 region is CASTRGGQGSYGHTF. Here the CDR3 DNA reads TGTGCCAGCACCCGAGGGGGACAGGGGAGTTATGGCCACACCTTC.

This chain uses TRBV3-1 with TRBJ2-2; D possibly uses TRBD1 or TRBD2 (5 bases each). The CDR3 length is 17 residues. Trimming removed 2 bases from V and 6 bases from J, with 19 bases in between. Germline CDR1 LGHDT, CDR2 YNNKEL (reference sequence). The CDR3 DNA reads TGTGCCAGCAGCCAACGGGGCCAGTATCGCATGCCCGGGGAGCTGTTTTTT. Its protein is CASSQRGQYRMPGELFF.

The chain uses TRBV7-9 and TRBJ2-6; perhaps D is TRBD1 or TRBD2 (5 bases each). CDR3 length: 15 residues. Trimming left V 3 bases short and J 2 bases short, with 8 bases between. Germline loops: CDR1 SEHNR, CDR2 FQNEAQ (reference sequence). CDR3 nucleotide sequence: TGTGCCAGCAGCTTCCAGGGACCTGGGGCCAACGTCCTGACTTTC. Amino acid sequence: CASSFQGPGANVLTF.

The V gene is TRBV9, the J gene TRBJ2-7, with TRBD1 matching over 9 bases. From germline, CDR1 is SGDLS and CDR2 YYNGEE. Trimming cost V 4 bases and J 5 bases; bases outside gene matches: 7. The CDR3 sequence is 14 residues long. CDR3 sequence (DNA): TGTGCCAGCAGCACGCTCGGACAGGGGAACGAGCAGTACTTC. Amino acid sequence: CASSTLGQGNEQYF.